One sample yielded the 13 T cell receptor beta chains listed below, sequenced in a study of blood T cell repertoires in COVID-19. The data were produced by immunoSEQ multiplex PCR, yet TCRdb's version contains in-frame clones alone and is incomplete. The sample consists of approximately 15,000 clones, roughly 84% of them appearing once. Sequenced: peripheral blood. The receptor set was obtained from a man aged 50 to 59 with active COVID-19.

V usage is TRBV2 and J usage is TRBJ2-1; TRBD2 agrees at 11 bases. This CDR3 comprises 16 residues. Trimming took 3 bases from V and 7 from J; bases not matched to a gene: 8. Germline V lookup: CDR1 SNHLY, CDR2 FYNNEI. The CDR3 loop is CASSDIGLAGMNEQFF. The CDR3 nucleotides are TGTGCCAGCAGTGATATCGGACTAGCGGGTATGAATGAGCAGTTCTTC.

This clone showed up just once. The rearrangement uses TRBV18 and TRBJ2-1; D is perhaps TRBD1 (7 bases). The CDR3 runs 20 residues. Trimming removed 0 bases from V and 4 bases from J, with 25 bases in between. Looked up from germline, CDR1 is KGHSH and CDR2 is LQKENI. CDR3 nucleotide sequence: TGTGCCAGCTCACCACCTGAGACAGGGAGGATAGGCGACTCTTACAATGAGCAGTTCTTC. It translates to CASSPPETGRIGDSYNEQFF.

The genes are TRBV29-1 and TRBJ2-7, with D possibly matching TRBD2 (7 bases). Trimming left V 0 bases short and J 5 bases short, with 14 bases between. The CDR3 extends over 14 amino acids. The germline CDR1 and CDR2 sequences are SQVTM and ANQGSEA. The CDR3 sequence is CSVEEGPGGNEQYF. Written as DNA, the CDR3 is TGCAGCGTTGAAGAGGGGCCGGGGGGCAACGAGCAGTACTTC.

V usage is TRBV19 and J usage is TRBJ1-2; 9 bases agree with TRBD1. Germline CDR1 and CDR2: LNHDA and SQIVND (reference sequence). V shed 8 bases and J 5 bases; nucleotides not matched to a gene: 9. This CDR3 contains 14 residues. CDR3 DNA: TGTGCCAGTGCCGCAACAGGGGGCTTTTATGGCTACACCTTC. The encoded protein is CASAATGGFYGYTF.

CDR3 loop: CATSDSYEQYF. Here the CDR3 DNA reads TGTGCCACCAGTGATTCATACGAGCAGTACTTC. The chain combines TRBV24-1 with TRBJ2-7; D unresolved. The CDR3 totals 11 residues. Germline CDR1 KGHDR, CDR2 SFDVKD. Trimming took off 2 bases at V and 4 bases at J, with 2 bases between the two ends.

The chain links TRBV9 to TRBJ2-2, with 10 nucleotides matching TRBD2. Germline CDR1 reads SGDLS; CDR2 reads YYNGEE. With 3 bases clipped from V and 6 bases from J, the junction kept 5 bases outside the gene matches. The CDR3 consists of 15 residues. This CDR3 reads CASSDEREGAGELFF. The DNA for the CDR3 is TGTGCCAGCAGCGACGAGCGGGAGGGCGCCGGGGAGCTGTTTTTT.

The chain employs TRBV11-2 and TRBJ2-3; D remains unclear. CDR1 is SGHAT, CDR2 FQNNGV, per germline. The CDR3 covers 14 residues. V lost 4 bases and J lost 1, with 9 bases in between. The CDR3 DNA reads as TGTGCCAGCAGCTCCGCACAACGCACAGATACGCAGTATTTT. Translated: CASSSAQRTDTQYF.

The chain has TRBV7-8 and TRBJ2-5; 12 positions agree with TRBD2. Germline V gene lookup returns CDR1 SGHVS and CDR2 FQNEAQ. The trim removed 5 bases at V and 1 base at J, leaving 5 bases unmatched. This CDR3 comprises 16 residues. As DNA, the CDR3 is TGTGCCAGCAGCCCGGGACTAGCGGGTCCCCAAGAGACCCAGTACTTC. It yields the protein CASSPGLAGPQETQYF.

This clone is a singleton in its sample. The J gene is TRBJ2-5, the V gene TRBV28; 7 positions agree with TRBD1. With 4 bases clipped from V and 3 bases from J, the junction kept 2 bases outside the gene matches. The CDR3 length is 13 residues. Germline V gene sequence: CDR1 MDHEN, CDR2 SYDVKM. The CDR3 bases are TGTGCCAGCAGTTATGACAGGGAAGAGACCCAGTACTTC. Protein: CASSYDREETQYF.

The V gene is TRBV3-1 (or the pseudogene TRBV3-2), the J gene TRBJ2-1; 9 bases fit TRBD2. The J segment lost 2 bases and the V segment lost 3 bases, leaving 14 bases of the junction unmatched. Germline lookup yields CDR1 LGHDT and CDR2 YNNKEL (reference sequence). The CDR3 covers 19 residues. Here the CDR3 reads CASSQGLRIAGVTYNEQFF. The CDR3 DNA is TGTGCCAGCAGCCAGGGACTCCGTATAGCGGGAGTTACCTACAATGAGCAGTTCTTC.

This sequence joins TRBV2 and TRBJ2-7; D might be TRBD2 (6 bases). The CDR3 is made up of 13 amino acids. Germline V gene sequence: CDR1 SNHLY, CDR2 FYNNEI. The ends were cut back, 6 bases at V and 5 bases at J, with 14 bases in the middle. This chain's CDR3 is CASRRDPKDEQYF. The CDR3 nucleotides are TGTGCCAGCAGGCGGGACCCCAAGGACGAGCAGTACTTC.

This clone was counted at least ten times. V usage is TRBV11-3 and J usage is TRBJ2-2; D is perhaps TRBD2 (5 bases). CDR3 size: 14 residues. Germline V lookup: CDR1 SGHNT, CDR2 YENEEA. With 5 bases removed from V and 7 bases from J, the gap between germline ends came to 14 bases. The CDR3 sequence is CASSPGLPGGELFF. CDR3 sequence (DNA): TGTGCCAGCAGCCCCGGACTCCCTGGCGGGGAGCTGTTTTTT.

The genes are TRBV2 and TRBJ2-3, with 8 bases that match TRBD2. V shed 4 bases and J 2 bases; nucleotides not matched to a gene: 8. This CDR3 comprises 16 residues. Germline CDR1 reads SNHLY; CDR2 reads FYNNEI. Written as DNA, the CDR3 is TGTGCCAGCAGTGGCCCTATAGCGGGGAACACAGATACGCAGTATTTT. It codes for CASSGPIAGNTDTQYF.